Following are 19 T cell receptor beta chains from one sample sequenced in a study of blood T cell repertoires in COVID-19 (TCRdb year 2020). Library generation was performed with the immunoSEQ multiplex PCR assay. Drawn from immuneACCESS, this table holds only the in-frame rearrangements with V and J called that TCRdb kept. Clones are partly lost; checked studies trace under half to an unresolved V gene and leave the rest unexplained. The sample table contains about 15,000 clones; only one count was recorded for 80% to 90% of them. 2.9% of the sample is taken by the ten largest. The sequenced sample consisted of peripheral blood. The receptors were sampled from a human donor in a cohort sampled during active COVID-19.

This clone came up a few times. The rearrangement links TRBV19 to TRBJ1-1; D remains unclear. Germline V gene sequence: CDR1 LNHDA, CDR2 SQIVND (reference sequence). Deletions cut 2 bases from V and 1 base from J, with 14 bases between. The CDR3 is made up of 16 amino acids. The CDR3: CASSIRRSGWNTEAFF. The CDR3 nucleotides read TGTGCCAGTAGTATACGAAGAAGCGGATGGAACACTGAAGCTTTCTTT.

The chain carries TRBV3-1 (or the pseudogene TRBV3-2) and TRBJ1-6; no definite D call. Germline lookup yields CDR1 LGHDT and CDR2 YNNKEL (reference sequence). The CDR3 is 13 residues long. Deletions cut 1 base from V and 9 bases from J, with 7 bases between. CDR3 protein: CASSQGRVSPLHF. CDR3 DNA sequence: TGTGCCAGCAGCCAAGGTCGAGTTTCACCCCTCCACTTT.

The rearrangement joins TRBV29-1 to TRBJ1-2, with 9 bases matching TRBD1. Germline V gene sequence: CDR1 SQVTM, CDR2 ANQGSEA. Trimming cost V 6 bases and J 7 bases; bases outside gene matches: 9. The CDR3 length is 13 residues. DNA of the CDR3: TGCAGCGTGCCGGGACAGGGTATCGGTGGCTACACCTTC. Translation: CSVPGQGIGGYTF.

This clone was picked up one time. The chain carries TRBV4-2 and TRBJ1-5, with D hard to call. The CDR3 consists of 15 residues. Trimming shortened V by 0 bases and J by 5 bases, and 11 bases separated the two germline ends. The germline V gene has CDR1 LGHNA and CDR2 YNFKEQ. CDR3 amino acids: CASSQEPGLDQPQHF. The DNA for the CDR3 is TGTGCCAGCAGCCAAGAACCCGGGTTAGATCAGCCCCAGCATTTT.

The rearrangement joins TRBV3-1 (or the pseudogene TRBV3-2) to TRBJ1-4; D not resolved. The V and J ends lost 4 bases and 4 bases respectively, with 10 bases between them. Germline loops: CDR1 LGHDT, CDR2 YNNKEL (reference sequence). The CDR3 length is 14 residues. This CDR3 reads CASSRQANNEKLFF. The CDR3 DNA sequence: TGTGCCAGCAGCCGACAAGCAAATAATGAAAAACTGTTTTTT.

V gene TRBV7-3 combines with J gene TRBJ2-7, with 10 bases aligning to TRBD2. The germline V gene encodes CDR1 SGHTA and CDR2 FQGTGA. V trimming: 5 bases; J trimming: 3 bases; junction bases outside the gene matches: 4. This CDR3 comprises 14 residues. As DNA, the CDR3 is TGTGCCAGCAGCCCCCCTAGCGGGAGCTACGAGCAGTACTTC. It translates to CASSPPSGSYEQYF.

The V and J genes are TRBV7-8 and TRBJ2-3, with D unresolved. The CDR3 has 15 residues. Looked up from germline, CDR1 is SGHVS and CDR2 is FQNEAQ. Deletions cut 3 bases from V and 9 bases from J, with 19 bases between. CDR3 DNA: TGTGCCAGCAGCTTGGATCAGACCGGGTCGAGAACGCAGTATTTT. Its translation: CASSLDQTGSRTQYF.

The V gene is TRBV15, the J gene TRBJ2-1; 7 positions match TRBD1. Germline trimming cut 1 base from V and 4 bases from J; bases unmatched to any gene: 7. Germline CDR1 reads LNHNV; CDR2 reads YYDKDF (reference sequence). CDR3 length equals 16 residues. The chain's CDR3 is CATSRVGGDRYNEQFF. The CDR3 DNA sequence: TGTGCCACCAGCAGAGTAGGGGGCGATCGTTACAATGAGCAGTTCTTC.

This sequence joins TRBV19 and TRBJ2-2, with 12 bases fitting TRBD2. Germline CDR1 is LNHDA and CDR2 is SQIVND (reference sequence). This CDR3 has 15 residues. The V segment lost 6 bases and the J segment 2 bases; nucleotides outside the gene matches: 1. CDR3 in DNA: TGTGCCAGTAGACTAGCGGGAGGAAACACCGGGGAGCTGTTTTTT. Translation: CASRLAGGNTGELFF.

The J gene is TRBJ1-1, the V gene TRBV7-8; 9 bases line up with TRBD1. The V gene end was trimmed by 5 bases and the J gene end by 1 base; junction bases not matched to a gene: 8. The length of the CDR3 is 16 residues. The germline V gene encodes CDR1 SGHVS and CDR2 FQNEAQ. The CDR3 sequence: CASSPRTGATNTEAFF. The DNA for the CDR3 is TGTGCCAGCAGCCCGCGGACAGGGGCCACGAACACTGAAGCTTTCTTT. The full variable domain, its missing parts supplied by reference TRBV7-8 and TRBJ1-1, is GAGVSQSPRYKVAKRGQDVALRCDPISGHVSLFWYQQALGQGPEFLTYFQNEAQLDKSGLPSDRFFAERPEGSVSTLKIQRTQQEDSAVYLCASSPRTGATNTEAFFGQGTRLTVV.

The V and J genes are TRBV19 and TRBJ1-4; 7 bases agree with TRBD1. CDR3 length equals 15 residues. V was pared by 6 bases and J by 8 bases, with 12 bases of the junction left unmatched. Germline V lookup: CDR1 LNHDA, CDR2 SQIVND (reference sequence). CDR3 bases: TGTGCCAGTAGCCTAACAGGGGCGAACCTAGAAAAACTGTTTTTT. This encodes CASSLTGANLEKLFF.

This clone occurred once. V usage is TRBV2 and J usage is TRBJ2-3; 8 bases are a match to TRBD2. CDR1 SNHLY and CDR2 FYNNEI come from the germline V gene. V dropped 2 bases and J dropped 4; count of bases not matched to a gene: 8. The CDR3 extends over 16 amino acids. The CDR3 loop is CASSELAGGLADTQYF. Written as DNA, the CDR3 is TGTGCCAGCAGTGAACTGGCGGGGGGCCTCGCAGATACGCAGTATTTT.

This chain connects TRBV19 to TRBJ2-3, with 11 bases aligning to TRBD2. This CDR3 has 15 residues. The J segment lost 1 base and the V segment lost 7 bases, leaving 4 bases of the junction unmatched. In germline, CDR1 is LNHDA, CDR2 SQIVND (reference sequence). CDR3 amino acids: CASTMTSGGTDTQYF. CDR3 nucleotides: TGTGCCAGTACCATGACTAGCGGGGGCACAGATACGCAGTATTTT.

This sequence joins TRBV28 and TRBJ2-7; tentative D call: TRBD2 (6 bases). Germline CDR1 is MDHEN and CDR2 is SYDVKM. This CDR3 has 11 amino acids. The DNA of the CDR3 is TGTGCAACCAAGGAGGGCTACGAGCAGTACTTC. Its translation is CATKEGYEQYF.

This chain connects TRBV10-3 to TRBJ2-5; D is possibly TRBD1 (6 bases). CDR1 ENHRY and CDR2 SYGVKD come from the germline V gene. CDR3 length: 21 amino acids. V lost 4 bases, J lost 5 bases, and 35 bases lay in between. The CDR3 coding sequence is TGTGCCATCAGTGGACGCCTAAATGCAACAAACCAACAGGACAGCGACGAGACCCAGTACTTC. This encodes CAISGRLNATNQQDSDETQYF.

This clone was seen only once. This chain's CDR3 is CASSLGLAGVEQFF. DNA for the CDR3: TGTGCCAGCAGCTTAGGGCTAGCGGGAGTAGAGCAGTTCTTC. V gene TRBV7-9 combines with J gene TRBJ2-1, with 10 bases aligning to TRBD2. Germline CDR1 reads SEHNR; CDR2 reads FQNEAQ (reference sequence). V gave up 1 base and J gave up 10 bases; unmatched junction bases: 4. This CDR3 is built from 14 residues.

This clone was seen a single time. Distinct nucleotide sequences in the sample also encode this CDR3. CDR3 DNA sequence: TGTGCCAGCAGCCAAGTCGGGACTACAGGGAATTCACCCCTCCACTTT. This encodes CASSQVGTTGNSPLHF. The chain carries TRBV3-1 (or the pseudogene TRBV3-2) and TRBJ1-6; D is perhaps TRBD1 (6 bases). The V and J ends lost 1 base and 7 bases respectively, with 14 bases between them. CDR1 is LGHDT and CDR2 is YNNKEL in the germline V gene (reference sequence). The CDR3 covers 16 residues.

CDR3 residues: CASSPLSGGWREAFF. CDR3 sequence (DNA): TGTGCCAGCTCACCACTTTCGGGAGGATGGCGTGAAGCTTTCTTT. The V gene is TRBV18, the J gene TRBJ1-1; D is uncertain. V lost 1 base and J 7 bases, leaving 16 bases between the germline ends. Germline lookup yields CDR1 KGHSH and CDR2 LQKENI. The length of the CDR3 is 15 residues.

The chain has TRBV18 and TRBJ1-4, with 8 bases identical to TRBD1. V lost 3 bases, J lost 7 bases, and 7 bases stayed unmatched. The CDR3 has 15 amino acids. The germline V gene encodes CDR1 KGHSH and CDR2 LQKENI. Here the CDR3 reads CASSPSQGAGEKLFF. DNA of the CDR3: TGTGCCAGCTCACCCTCTCAGGGGGCGGGTGAAAAACTGTTTTTT.